In this sample, the clone carrying this T cell receptor beta chain turned up many times. The ends were cut back, 0 bases at V and 2 bases at J, with 5 bases in the middle. The CDR3 has 14 amino acids. CDR1 ENHRY and CDR2 SYGVKD come from the germline V gene. These data come from a study of CD8 T cells in ankylosing spondylitis. Quantitative 5'-RACE was performed with molecular barcodes, and it yielded the TCR beta libraries. TCRdb independently ran MiXCR on the 5' RACE reads; one entry per CDR3 protein. The sample shows roughly 150,000 distinct CDR3 sequences, roughly 6.6% of them seen only once. Sequences were obtained from blood, either unsorted or a sorted T cell fraction (not recorded which). The TCR originated in a female donor with ankylosing spondylitis or in good health (not recorded which). The genes are TRBV10-3 and TRBJ1-5; D not resolved. CDR3 in amino acids: CAISESIGNQPQHF. CDR3 bases: TGTGCCATCAGTGAGTCCATAGGCAATCAGCCCCAGCATTTT.